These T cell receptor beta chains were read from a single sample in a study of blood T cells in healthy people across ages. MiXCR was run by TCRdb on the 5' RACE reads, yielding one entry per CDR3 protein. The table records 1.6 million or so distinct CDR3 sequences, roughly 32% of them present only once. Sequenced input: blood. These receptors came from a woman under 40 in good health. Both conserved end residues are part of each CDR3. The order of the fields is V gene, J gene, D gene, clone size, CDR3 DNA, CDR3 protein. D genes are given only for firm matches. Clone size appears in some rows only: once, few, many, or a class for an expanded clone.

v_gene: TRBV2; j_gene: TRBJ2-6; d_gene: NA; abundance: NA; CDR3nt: TGTGCCAGCAGCTGGGACTCTGGGGCCAACGTCCTGACTTTC; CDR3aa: CASSWDSGANVLTF
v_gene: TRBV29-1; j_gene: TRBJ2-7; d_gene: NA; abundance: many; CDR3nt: TGCAGCGTTGAGTTCCGTACCGAGCAGTACTTC; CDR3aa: CSVEFRTEQYF
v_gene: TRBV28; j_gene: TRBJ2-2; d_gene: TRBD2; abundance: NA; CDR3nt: TGTGCCAGCAGTTTACTTAACCCTAGCGGGAGGACCGGGGAGCTGTTTTTT; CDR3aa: CASSLLNPSGRTGELFF
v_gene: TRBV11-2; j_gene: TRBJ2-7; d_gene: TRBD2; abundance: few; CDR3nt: TGTGCCAGCAGCTTATTCACTAGCGGGGGTGCGTGGGAGCAGTACTTC; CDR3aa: CASSLFTSGGAWEQYF
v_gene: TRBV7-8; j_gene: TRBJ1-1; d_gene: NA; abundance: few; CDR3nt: TGTGCCAGCAGCTTAGCCCTGGCCAGGGATGAAGCTTTCTTT; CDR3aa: CASSLALARDEAFF
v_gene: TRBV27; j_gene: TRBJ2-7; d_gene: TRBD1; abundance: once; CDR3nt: TGTGCCAGCAGTCCACCAGGGGGAGCAACCCGCGCGCAGTACTTC; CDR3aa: CASSPPGGATRAQYF
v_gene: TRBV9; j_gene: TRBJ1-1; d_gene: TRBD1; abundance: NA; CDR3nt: TGTGCCAGCAGCGTAGCCTACAGGGGCACTGAAGCTTTCTTT; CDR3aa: CASSVAYRGTEAFF
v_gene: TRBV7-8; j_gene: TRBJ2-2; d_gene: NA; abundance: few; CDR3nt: TGTGCCAGCAGCTTTCCAGGGATAAACACCGGGGAGCTGTTTTTT; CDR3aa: CASSFPGINTGELFF
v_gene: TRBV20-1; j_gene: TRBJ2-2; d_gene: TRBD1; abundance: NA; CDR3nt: TGCAGTGCTAGAGATCCTGGGACAGCGAACACCGGGGAGCTGTTTTTT; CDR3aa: CSARDPGTANTGELFF
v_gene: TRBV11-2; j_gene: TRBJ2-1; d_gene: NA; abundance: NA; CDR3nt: TGTACCAGCAGCCCCGTACCAGACTACAATGAGCAGTTCTTC; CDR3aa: CTSSPVPDYNEQFF
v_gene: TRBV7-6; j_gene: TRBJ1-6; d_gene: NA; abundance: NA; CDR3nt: TGTGCCAGCAGCTTAGTCGTTGATTCACCCCTCCACTTT; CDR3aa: CASSLVVDSPLHF
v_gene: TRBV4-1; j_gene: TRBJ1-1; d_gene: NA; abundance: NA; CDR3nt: TGCGCCAGCAGCCAAGAAGGCTATAATCGGGGTATGAGAACTGAAGCTTTCTTT; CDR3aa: CASSQEGYNRGMRTEAFF
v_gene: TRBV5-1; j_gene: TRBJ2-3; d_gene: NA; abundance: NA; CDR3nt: TGCGCCAGCAGCTCGACCGGGACGTCCGATACGCAGTATTTT; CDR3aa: CASSSTGTSDTQYF
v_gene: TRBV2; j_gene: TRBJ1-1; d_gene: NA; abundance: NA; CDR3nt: TGTGCCAGCAGTGAAGAAGAGGCGCCGGGGACTGAAGCTTTCTTT; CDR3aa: CASSEEEAPGTEAFF
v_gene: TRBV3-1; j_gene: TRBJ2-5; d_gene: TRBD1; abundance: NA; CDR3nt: TGTGCCAGCAGTGCCTCGGGACAGGGACAAGAGACCCAGTACTTC; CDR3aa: CASSASGQGQETQYF
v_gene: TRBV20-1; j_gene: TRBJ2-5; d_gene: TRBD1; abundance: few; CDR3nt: TGCAGTGCTAGAGATAGTGAGACAGGGGGCCAAGGGCAGTACTTC; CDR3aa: CSARDSETGGQGQYF
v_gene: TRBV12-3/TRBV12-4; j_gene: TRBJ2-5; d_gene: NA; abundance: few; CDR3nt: TGTGCCAGCAGTTTTTCTGGGAACCCAGCCCGAGAGACCCAGTACTTC; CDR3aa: CASSFSGNPARETQYF
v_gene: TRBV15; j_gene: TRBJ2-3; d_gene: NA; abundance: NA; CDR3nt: TGTGCCACCAGCAGGGGCTCCACAGATACGCAGTATTTT; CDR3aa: CATSRGSTDTQYF
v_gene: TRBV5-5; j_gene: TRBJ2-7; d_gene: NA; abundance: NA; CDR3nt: TGTGCCAGCAGAAGATACAGGGAGACAGTCGAGCAGTACTTC; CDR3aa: CASRRYRETVEQYF
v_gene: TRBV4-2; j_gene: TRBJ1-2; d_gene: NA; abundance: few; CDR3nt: TGTGCCAGCAGCCAAGCTCCGCAGGGTGCGGACTATGGCTACACCTTC; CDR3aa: CASSQAPQGADYGYTF
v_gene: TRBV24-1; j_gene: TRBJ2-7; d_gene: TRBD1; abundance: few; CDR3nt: TGTGCCACCAGTGCTTGGGACAGCTCCTACGAGCAGTACTTC; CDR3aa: CATSAWDSSYEQYF
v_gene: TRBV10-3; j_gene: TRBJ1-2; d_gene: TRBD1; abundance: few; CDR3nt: TGTGCCATCAGCCGGGACAGAGACCTCTCATGGGGCTACACCTTC; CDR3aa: CAISRDRDLSWGYTF
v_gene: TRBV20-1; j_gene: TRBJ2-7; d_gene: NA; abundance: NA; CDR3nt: TGCAGTGCGGACCACGGGGCGGGGAGCTCCTACGAGCAGTACTTC; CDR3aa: CSADHGAGSSYEQYF
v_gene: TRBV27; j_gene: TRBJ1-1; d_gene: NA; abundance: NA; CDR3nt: TGTGCCAGCGTAGGGGTGAACACTGAAGCTTTCTTT; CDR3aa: CASVGVNTEAFF
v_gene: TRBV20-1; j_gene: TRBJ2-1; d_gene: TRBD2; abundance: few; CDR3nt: TGCAGTGCTAGAGCCATACTAGCGGGGCCAAATGAGCAGTTCTTC; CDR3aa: CSARAILAGPNEQFF
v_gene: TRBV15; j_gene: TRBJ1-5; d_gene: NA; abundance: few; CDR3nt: TGTGCCATTGGGGATCAGCCCCAGCATTTT; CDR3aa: CAIGDQPQHF
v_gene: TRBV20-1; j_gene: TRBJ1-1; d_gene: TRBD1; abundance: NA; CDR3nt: TGCAGTGCTAGAGTAAACCAGGGGGCGGGAGGAAACACTGTAGCTTTCTTT; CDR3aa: CSARVNQGAGGNTVAFF
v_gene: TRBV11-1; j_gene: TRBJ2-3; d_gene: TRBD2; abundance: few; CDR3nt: TGTGCCAGCAGCTTATGGGGGTCAGCGGGAAGCACAGATACGCAGTATTTT; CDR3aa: CASSLWGSAGSTDTQYF
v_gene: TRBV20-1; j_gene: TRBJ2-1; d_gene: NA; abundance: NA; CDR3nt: TGCAGTGCGCGAACTAGTACCTCCTACAATGAGCAGTTCTTC; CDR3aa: CSARTSTSYNEQFF
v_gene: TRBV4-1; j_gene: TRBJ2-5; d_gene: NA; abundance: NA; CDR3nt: TGCGCCAGCAGCCAATTCCGTCGAGAGACAGCCGCCCAAGAGACCCAGTACTTC; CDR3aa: CASSQFRRETAAQETQYF
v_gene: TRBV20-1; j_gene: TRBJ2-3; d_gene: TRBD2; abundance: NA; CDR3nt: TGCAGTGCTAGTAGATCTAGCGGGGACACAGATACGCAGTATTTT; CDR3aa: CSASRSSGDTDTQYF
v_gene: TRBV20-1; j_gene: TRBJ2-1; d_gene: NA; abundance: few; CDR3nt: TGCAGTGCTAGAGCTTCGGACAGATACAATGAGCAGTTCTTC; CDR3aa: CSARASDRYNEQFF
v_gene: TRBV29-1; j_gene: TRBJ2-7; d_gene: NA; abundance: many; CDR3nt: TGCAGCGTGCTAACCACAGGGTCCTACGAGCAGTACTTC; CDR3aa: CSVLTTGSYEQYF
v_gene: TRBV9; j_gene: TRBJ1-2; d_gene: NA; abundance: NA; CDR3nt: TGTGCCAGCAGCGTAGGGCAGGATAACTATGGCTACACCTTC; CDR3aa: CASSVGQDNYGYTF
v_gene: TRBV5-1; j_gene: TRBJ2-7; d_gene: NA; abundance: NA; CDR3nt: TGCGCCAGCTGGGACTTTACCTACGAGCAGTACTTC; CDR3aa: CASWDFTYEQYF
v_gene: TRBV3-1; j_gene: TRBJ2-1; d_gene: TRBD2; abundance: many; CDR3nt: TGTGCCAGCAGCCCCAGCGGGGAAGGCGGTGAGCAGTTCTTC; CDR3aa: CASSPSGEGGEQFF
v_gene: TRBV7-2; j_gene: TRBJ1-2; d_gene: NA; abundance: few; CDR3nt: TGTGCCAGCAGCTTTACAGGGACCTCCGGCTATGGCTACACCTTC; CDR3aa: CASSFTGTSGYGYTF